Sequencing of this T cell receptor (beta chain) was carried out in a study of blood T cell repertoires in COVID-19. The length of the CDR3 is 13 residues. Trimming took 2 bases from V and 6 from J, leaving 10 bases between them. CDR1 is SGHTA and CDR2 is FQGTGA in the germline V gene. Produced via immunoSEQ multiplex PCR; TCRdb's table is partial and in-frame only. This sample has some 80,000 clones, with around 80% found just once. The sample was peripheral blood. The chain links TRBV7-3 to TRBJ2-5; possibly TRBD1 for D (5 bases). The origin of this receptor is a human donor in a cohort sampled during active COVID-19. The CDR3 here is CASSLGAGKTQYF. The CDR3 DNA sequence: TGTGCCAGCAGCTTAGGGGCTGGGAAGACCCAGTACTTC.